The clone carrying this T cell receptor (beta chain) was seen only a few times. Ophthalmopathy patients showed a Clinical Activity Score of at least 3, NOSPECS grade of at least 4 and duration under 3 months. These data come from a study of T cells in Graves' hyperthyroidism and ophthalmopathy. Using RNA transcripts as the source, TCR beta CDR3 regions were amplified. When the TCR CDR3 underwent first-round RT-PCR, the HTBI primer set was used. Using its own MiXCR run on the multiplex PCR reads, TCRdb lists one record per CDR3 protein. This repertoire shows about half a million distinct CDR3 sequences, around 20% found once; its top ten account for roughly 47%. Trimming cost V 6 bases and J 4 bases; bases outside gene matches: 5. The CDR3 is 13 amino acids. Germline CDR1 reads DFQATT; CDR2 reads SNEGSKA (reference sequence).

Material for sequencing was blood. The chain employs TRBV20-1 and TRBJ1-5, with 8 nucleotides matching TRBD1. The origin of this receptor is a man aged 40-50 years with Graves' ophthalmopathy. DNA of the CDR3: TGCAGTGCCCAGGGGGCGCGAAATCAGCCCCAGCATTTT. It translates to CSAQGARNQPQHF.